The source of this T cell receptor beta chain is a study of identical twins. The study, taken as a whole, reports: Cross-sectional statistical analysis was relied on for the conclusions, without the same donors being followed.

CDR1 is SGHTA, CDR2 FQGTGA, per germline. Trimming removed 5 bases from V and 0 bases from J, with 7 bases in between. This CDR3 spans 14 amino acids. Details on this clonotype: The antigen is undetermined.

TCRdb reanalysed the 5' RACE reads using MiXCR and keeps one entry per CDR3 protein. The top ten hold over 35% of the sample, which has approximately 210,000 distinct CDR3 sequences, less than 20% seen once. In addition, the sample was reused for a study of T cells expressing NK-cell markers.

The sequenced material came from CD8+ T cells sorted from blood. This rearrangement joins TRBV7-3 to TRBJ2-2; the D is unclear. The TCR was taken from a woman younger than 35 in good health. The CDR3, as DNA: TGTGCCAGCAGCGCGATGGCGAACACCGGGGAGCTGTTTTTT. It codes for CASSAMANTGELFF.